This is a list of T cell receptor beta chains from one sample in a study of PD-L1 blockade in urothelial cancer. Using immunoSEQ multiplex PCR, the repertoire was profiled, and TCRdb retains in-frame clones only, with some absent. The data hold some 15,000 clones, with roughly 88% observed a single time. The sample was PBMCs, taken around atezolizumab (anti-PD-L1) treatment. These receptors all come from a man aged 65-85 years with urothelial cancer. CDR3s include the opening cysteine and the closing phenylalanine or tryptophan. The D gene is left open where the match is weak. Rows may omit the clone size; those that give it use once, few, many or a size class.

v_gene	j_gene	abundance	d_gene	CDR3nt	CDR3aa
TRBV5-1	TRBJ2-2	once	TRBD2	TGCGCCAGCAGCTTGGGAGCGGGGAGGATAACCGGGGAGCTGTTTTTT	CASSLGAGRITGELFF
TRBV5-1	TRBJ1-4	NA	TRBD1	TGCGCCAGCAGCTTGGGACAGGGGGGTGAAAAACTGTTTTTT	CASSLGQGGEKLFF
TRBV7-2	TRBJ2-7	NA	NA	TGTGCCAGCAGCTTAAAACAGGGGGGGTTGTACGAGCAGTACTTC	CASSLKQGGLYEQYF
TRBV30	TRBJ1-2	NA	TRBD1	TGTGCCTGGAGTGGGGACAGGGGGCAGGATGGCTACACCTTC	CAWSGDRGQDGYTF
TRBV16	TRBJ1-2	NA	TRBD1	TGTGCCAGCAGCCGCATACAGGGGGATGGCTACACCTTC	CASSRIQGDGYTF
TRBV15	TRBJ2-1	NA	TRBD2	TGTGCCACCAGCAGGTTGCGGGGGGGCTACAATGAGCAGTTCTTC	CATSRLRGGYNEQFF
TRBV2	TRBJ1-1	once	NA	TGTGCCAGCAAGCGACGGGGAGGGTTTAACACTGAAGCTTTCTTT	CASKRRGGFNTEAFF
TRBV6-1	TRBJ1-3	NA	NA	TGTGCCAGCAGTGGAGGCAGCGGTGGGCACACCATATATTTT	CASSGGSGGHTIYF
TRBV5-1	TRBJ1-2	NA	NA	TGCGCCAGCAGCCCTCAGGGCGACTATGGCTACACCTTC	CASSPQGDYGYTF
TRBV25-1	TRBJ2-2	NA	NA	TGTGCCAGCAGTGAAATCCCCGCCGGGGAGCTGTTTTTT	CASSEIPAGELFF
TRBV27	TRBJ1-2	NA	NA	TGTGCCAGCAGTTTTTCCGGTGGTGGCTACACCTTC	CASSFSGGGYTF
TRBV5-1	TRBJ1-5	few	NA	TGCGCCAGCAGCTTGGAGGGGACTAATCAGCCCCAGCATTTT	CASSLEGTNQPQHF
TRBV19	TRBJ1-2	NA	NA	TGTGCCAGTAGTCCCCAAGCGCGACCTTTCGACGGCTACACCTTC	CASSPQARPFDGYTF
TRBV7-6	TRBJ2-3	NA	NA	TGTGCCAGCAGCTTACTCGTAAGCACAGATACGCAGTATTTT	CASSLLVSTDTQYF
TRBV9	TRBJ2-2	NA	NA	TGTGCCAGCAGCGTAGATGCTACCACCGGGGAGCTGTTTTTT	CASSVDATTGELFF
TRBV5-1	TRBJ2-1	NA	TRBD2	TGCGCCAGCAGCTTGACGGGGGAGGGCAATGAGCAGTTCTTC	CASSLTGEGNEQFF
TRBV7-8	TRBJ2-5	NA	TRBD2	TGTGCCAGCAGTTCAGGACTAGCGGGGTTAAAAGAGACCCAGTACTTC	CASSSGLAGLKETQYF
TRBV28	TRBJ1-1	NA	TRBD1	TGTGCCAGCAGGGCCGCAGGGGGGAGAACTGAAGCTTTCTTT	CASRAAGGRTEAFF
TRBV10-3	TRBJ2-3	once	NA	TGTGCCATCAGCCCGACAGGACGCACAGATACGCAGTATTTT	CAISPTGRTDTQYF
TRBV18	TRBJ1-6	NA	TRBD1	TGTGCCAGCTCACCGGACAGGCCCTCCTATAATTCACCCCTCCACTTT	CASSPDRPSYNSPLHF
TRBV6-5	TRBJ1-1	NA	NA	TGTGCCAGCAGTTACTCCGCCAGGAACACTGAAGCTTTCTTT	CASSYSARNTEAFF
TRBV4-2	TRBJ1-6	NA	NA	TGTGCCAGCAGCGTGGACAGAGATTCACCCCTCCACTTT	CASSVDRDSPLHF
TRBV25-1	TRBJ1-3	NA	NA	TGTGCCAGCAGTGCCCTCAGGGGAACTGGAAACACCATATATTTT	CASSALRGTGNTIYF
TRBV6-4	TRBJ2-2	once	TRBD2	TGTGCCAGCAGTGAGGAAGGGGAGGGCACCGGGGAGCTGTTTTTT	CASSEEGEGTGELFF
TRBV6-6	TRBJ2-1	NA	TRBD1	TGTGCCAGCAGCCGGGACAGTTTGGGTGAGCAGTTCTTC	CASSRDSLGEQFF
TRBV28	TRBJ1-2	once	NA	TGTGCCAGCAGTTCGGTGGGTGGCGGGCTAGGTGGCTACACCTTC	CASSSVGGGLGGYTF
TRBV18	TRBJ1-5	NA	NA	TGTGCCAGCTCACCTACGGGAGGCAATCAGCCCCAGCATTTT	CASSPTGGNQPQHF
TRBV5-5	TRBJ2-3	NA	TRBD2	TGTGCCAGCAGCTTGGAAGCGGGGGGGCCAGGAGATACGCAGTATTTT	CASSLEAGGPGDTQYF
TRBV7-6	TRBJ1-5	NA	NA	TGTGCCAGCAGCTTAGATATCCCGGCAGCGGGTAGAAGTCAGCCCCAGCATTTT	CASSLDIPAAGRSQPQHF
TRBV27	TRBJ2-5	NA	TRBD1	TGTGCCAGCAGTTTACAGGGGGCAAGGACCCAGTACTTC	CASSLQGARTQYF
TRBV5-1	TRBJ2-3	once	TRBD2	TGCGCCAGCAGCCCAACGAGGACTAGCGGGGGGGGGAGCACAGATACGCAGTATTTT	CASSPTRTSGGGSTDTQYF
TRBV7-2	TRBJ1-5	once	NA	TGTGCCAGCAGCTTATTAGGGGGTAGCAATCAGCCCCAGCATTTT	CASSLLGGSNQPQHF
TRBV7-9	TRBJ1-5	NA	NA	TGTGCCAGCAGTTCAGGGGGCAATCAGCCCCAGCATTTT	CASSSGGNQPQHF
TRBV30	TRBJ2-7	NA	NA	TGTGCCTGGAGTCACCCTCCAGGGCGCTCCTACGAGCAGTACTTC	CAWSHPPGRSYEQYF
TRBV6-6	TRBJ1-4	NA	NA	TGTGCCAGCAGTTACTCGAAGAGTGGTGCTAATGAAAAACTGTTTTTT	CASSYSKSGANEKLFF
TRBV27	TRBJ1-2	NA	TRBD1	TGTGCCAGCAGTTCCGGGACAGGGGATGGCTACACCTTC	CASSSGTGDGYTF
TRBV6-1	TRBJ2-1	NA	TRBD2	TGTGCCAGCAGTGCGAGCGGGGGGTCCTACAATGAGCAGTTCTTC	CASSASGGSYNEQFF
TRBV5-1	TRBJ1-2	NA	TRBD1	TGCGCCAGCAGCCTGGGACAGCTTTCCTATGGCTACACCTTC	CASSLGQLSYGYTF
TRBV4-1	TRBJ2-3	NA	TRBD2	TGCGCCAGCAGCCTCGGGACTAGACAAGATACGCAGTATTTT	CASSLGTRQDTQYF
TRBV7-6	TRBJ2-5	NA	TRBD1	TGTGCCAGCAGCTTAGGGTGGGGACAGGGGGCGCGGGAGACCCAGTACTTC	CASSLGWGQGARETQYF
TRBV6-5	TRBJ1-2	NA	TRBD1	TGTGCCAGCAGTACAGGGGCCCAAGCTAACTATGGCTACACCTTC	CASSTGAQANYGYTF
TRBV18	TRBJ2-4	NA	NA	TGTGCCAGCTCACCACTCACTACCGAAGCCAAAAACATTCAGTACTTC	CASSPLTTEAKNIQYF
TRBV27	TRBJ2-7	NA	TRBD1	TGTGCCAGCAGTTTGGCCGGGACAGGTACCTACGAGCAGTACTTC	CASSLAGTGTYEQYF
TRBV27	TRBJ2-7	NA	NA	TGTGCCAGCTCTTTAAAGGAGGGCTACGAGCAGTACTTC	CASSLKEGYEQYF
TRBV5-6	TRBJ2-7	once	TRBD2	TGTGCCAGCAGCGCATCGGGGGGGCTCTACGAGCAGTACTTC	CASSASGGLYEQYF
TRBV9	TRBJ2-3	NA	TRBD2	TGTGCCAGCAGCTCCCGACGTCGGGGGAGGGTAGTTGGCACAGATACGCAGTATTTT	CASSSRRRGRVVGTDTQYF
TRBV6-5	TRBJ1-6	NA	NA	TGTGCCAGCAGTTACAGGGAGGACGGTTGGGGCTCACCCCTCCACTTT	CASSYREDGWGSPLHF
TRBV20-1	TRBJ1-1	NA	NA	TGCAGTGCAACAGCATACACTGAAGCTTTCTTT	CSATAYTEAFF
TRBV5-4	TRBJ2-5	NA	TRBD2	TGTGCCAGCAGCGCGCGGACTAGCGGGGTAACGGAGACCCAGTACTTC	CASSARTSGVTETQYF
TRBV6-6	TRBJ1-2	NA	NA	TGTGCCAGCAGTTACTCTGATCGGGGGTTGGGCTATGGCTACACCTTC	CASSYSDRGLGYGYTF
TRBV5-6	TRBJ1-4	NA	NA	TGTGCCAGCAGCTCTCACAGGGAGTCTAATGAAAAACTGTTTTTT	CASSSHRESNEKLFF
TRBV1	TRBJ1-6	NA	NA	TGCACCAGCAGCCAAGGGGGGCAGGGGAGCTCCTATAATTCACCCCTCCACTTT	CTSSQGGQGSSYNSPLHF
TRBV10-3	TRBJ2-5	NA	TRBD2	TGTGCCATCCGGGGGGGAGGGGAAGAGACCCAGTACTTC	CAIRGGGEETQYF
TRBV7-2	TRBJ2-5	once	TRBD2	TGTGCCAGCAGCAGATTAGCGGGGGCGGGGGAGACCCAGTACTTC	CASSRLAGAGETQYF
TRBV11-2	TRBJ2-7	NA	NA	TGTGCCAGCAGCTTAGAGGTCAGGGGCTACGAGCAGTACTTC	CASSLEVRGYEQYF
TRBV5-1	TRBJ1-2	NA	NA	TGCGCCAACAGCTTTATGCCCCGGGAGACTGGCTACACCTTC	CANSFMPRETGYTF
TRBV7-2	TRBJ2-1	NA	NA	TGTGCCAGCACCCCGGGGGTGGGCAATGAGCAGTTCTTC	CASTPGVGNEQFF